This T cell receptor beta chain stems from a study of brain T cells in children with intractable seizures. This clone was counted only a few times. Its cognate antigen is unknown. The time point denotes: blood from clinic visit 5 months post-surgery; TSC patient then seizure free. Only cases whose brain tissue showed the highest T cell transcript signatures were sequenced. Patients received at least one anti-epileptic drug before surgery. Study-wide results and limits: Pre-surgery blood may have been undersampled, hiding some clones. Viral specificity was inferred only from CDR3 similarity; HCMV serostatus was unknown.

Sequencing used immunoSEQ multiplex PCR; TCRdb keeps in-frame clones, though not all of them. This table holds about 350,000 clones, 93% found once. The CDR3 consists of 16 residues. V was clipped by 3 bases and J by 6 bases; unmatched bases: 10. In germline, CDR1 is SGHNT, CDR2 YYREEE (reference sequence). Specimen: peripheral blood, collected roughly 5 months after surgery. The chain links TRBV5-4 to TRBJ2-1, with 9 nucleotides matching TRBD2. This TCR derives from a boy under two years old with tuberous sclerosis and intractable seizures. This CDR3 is CASSSWTSSGGNEQFF. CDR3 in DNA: TGTGCCAGCAGCTCGTGGACTAGTAGCGGGGGCAATGAGCAGTTCTTC.